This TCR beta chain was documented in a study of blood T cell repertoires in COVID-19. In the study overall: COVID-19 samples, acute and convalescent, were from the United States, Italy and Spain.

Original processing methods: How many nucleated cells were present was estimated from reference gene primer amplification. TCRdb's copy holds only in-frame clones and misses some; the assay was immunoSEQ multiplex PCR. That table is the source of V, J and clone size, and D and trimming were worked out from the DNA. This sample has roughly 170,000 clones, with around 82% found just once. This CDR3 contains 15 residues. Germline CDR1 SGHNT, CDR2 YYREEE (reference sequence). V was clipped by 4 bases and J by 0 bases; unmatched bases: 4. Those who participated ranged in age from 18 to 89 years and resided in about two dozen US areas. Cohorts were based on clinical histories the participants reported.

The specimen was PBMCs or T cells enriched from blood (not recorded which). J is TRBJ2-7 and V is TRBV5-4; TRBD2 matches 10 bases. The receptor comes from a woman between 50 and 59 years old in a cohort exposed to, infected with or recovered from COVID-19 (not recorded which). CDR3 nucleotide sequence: TGTGCCAGCAGCCTACTAGCGGGGAACTCCTACGAGCAGTACTTC. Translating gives CASSLLAGNSYEQYF.